Each of the 9 T cell receptor beta chains below was sequenced from the same sample in a study of early T cells in non-severe SARS-CoV-2 infection. One entry per CDR3 protein results from TCRdb running MiXCR on the 5' RACE reads. Of fewer than 85,000 distinct CDR3 sequences in the sample, approximately 10% were seen once. Sequenced here: whole blood, sampled at baseline. The receptor source for this set is an adult who was a healthcare worker with PCR-confirmed SARS-CoV-2 infection or an uninfected control (not recorded which).

This chain uses TRBV9 with TRBJ1-1; possibly TRBD1 for D (6 bases). The length of the CDR3 is 13 residues. Germline V gene lookup returns CDR1 SGDLS and CDR2 YYNGEE. Trimming took off 1 base at V and 4 bases at J, with 8 bases between the two ends. The CDR3 loop is CASSVTGSTEAFF. Here the CDR3 DNA reads TGTGCCAGCAGCGTAACAGGGAGCACTGAAGCTTTCTTT.

This clonotype occurred a few times. This chain joins TRBV6-1 and TRBJ1-5; D is perhaps TRBD1 (6 bases). Per germline, CDR1 MNHNS and CDR2 SASEGT. The ends were cut back, 4 bases at V and 5 bases at J, with 15 bases in the middle. The CDR3 extends over 15 amino acids. The CDR3 DNA sequence: TGTGCCAGCAGTGGCCGGACAGTGGGGGATCAGCCCCAGCATTTT. It encodes CASSGRTVGDQPQHF.

This clonotype was observed at least ten times. J is TRBJ2-7 and V is TRBV7-2; perhaps D is TRBD1 or TRBD2 (5 bases each). Germline V gene lookup returns CDR1 SGHTA and CDR2 FQGNSA. V gave up 5 bases and J gave up 4 bases, with 18 bases separating them. This CDR3 has 15 residues. The CDR3: CASSPGTRHGYEQYF. Written as DNA, the CDR3 is TGTGCCAGCAGCCCGGGGACGAGACACGGATACGAGCAGTACTTC. Based on the CDR3 plus reference TRBV7-2 and TRBJ2-7, the full variable domain is GAGVSQSPSNKVTEKGKDVELRCDPISGHTALYWYRQSLGQGLEFLIYFQGNSAPDKSGLPSDRFSAERTGGSVSTLTIQRTQQEDSAVYLCASSPGTRHGYEQYFGPGTRLTVT.

The chain joins TRBV7-9 to TRBJ1-1; D remains unclear. CDR3 size: 14 residues. CDR1 is SEHNR and CDR2 is FQNEAQ in the germline V gene (reference sequence). The ends were cut back, 2 bases at V and 0 bases at J, with 7 bases in the middle. The CDR3 is CASSLHGLNTEAFF. The CDR3 region has the DNA TGTGCCAGCAGCTTACATGGTTTGAACACTGAAGCTTTCTTT.

The CDR3, as DNA: TGTGCCAGCAGCTCTCACTACGAGCAGTACTTC. It encodes CASSSHYEQYF. The chain joins TRBV3-1 to TRBJ2-7; D is unresolved. Germline lookup yields CDR1 LGHDT and CDR2 YNNKEL (reference sequence). The CDR3 loop spans 11 amino acids. Trimming took 5 bases from V and 3 from J, leaving 5 bases between them.

This chain joins TRBV7-2 and TRBJ2-2; possibly TRBD1 for D (6 bases). CDR3 length: 17 residues. V lost 1 base and J lost 10, with 22 bases in between. The V gene's germline CDR1 is SGHTA and CDR2 FQGNSA. CDR3 DNA: TGTGCCAGCAGCTTAGATTTGGCCAGGGGTCGCGGTGAGGAGCTGTTTTTT. Translating it yields CASSLDLARGRGEELFF.

This chain's CDR3 is CASSLGTGNTEAFF. CDR3 coding DNA: TGCGCCAGCAGCCTGGGGACAGGCAACACTGAAGCTTTCTTT. J is TRBJ1-1 and V is TRBV5-1; 8 bases map to TRBD1. J lost 2 bases, V lost 4 bases, and 4 bases had no gene match. This CDR3 has 14 residues. Germline loops: CDR1 SGHRS, CDR2 YFSETQ.

This clonotype was picked up many times. The chain links TRBV20-1 to TRBJ2-3, with 11 bases aligning to TRBD1. CDR3 size: 16 residues. The V gene end was trimmed by 0 bases and the J gene end by 6 bases; junction bases not matched to a gene: 8. The germline V gene has CDR1 DFQATT and CDR2 SNEGSKA (reference sequence). CDR3 protein: CSARDRWTGGDDTQYF. The CDR3 nucleotides read TGCAGTGCTAGAGATCGTTGGACAGGGGGCGATGATACGCAGTATTTT.

This chain links TRBV12-3 or TRBV12-4 with TRBJ1-5, with D possibly being TRBD1 (6 bases). CDR3 size: 14 residues. The V end lost 5 bases, the J end lost 6 bases, and 14 bases lay between the germline ends. CDR3 nucleotide sequence: TGTGCCAGCAGTATGGCAGGGGCCAGTCAGCCCCAGCATTTT. It encodes CASSMAGASQPQHF.